Each of the 15 T cell receptor beta chains below was sequenced from the same sample in a study of T-cell memory formation after mild COVID-19. TCRdb re-analysed the 5' RACE reads in MiXCR, keeping a single row per CDR3 protein. The repertoire consists of around 200,000 distinct CDR3 sequences, with more than 25% occurring once and the leading ten covering over 10%. Sequenced sample: PBMCs or a T cell subset sorted from them (not recorded which). These receptors all come from an adult woman who had mild COVID-19 (a few samples of this study predate the infection). Cell type and time point are not known.

This clonotype is a singleton in its sample. V gene TRBV21-1 combines with J gene TRBJ2-7; TRBD1 is the table's D call and was not checked against the DNA. TRBV21-1 is termed a pseudogene. The CDR3 totals 20 residues. The CDR3 loop reads CASSKVSRYGPPRRGDEQYF. CDR3 sequence (DNA): TGTGCCAGCAGCAAGGTTAGCCGATACGGTCCCCCCAGGAGGGGGGACGAGCAGTACTTC.

V and J are TRBV7-7 and TRBJ2-7; 7 bases map to TRBD1. Trimming took 5 bases from V and 4 from J; bases not matched to a gene: 5. CDR1 and CDR2 (germline): SSHAT, FNYEAQ (reference sequence). The CDR3 spans 13 residues. In DNA, the CDR3 is TGTGCCAGCAGCAGAGGGGGCGGATACGAGCAGTACTTC. Residues: CASSRGGGYEQYF.

This clonotype was seen a few times. The chain links TRBV7-9 to TRBJ2-5; D remains ambiguous. Trimming removed 1 base at V and 5 bases at J, with 11 bases between. Germline CDR1 is SEHNR and CDR2 is FQNEAQ (reference sequence). The CDR3 is 14 residues long. The CDR3 loop is CASSLGDSRETQYF. Here the CDR3 DNA reads TGTGCCAGCAGCTTAGGGGATAGCCGGGAGACCCAGTACTTC. Together with reference TRBV7-9 and TRBJ2-5, the CDR3 gives the full variable domain: DTGVSQNPRHKITKRGQNVTFRCDPISEHNRLYWYRQTLGQGPEFLTYFQNEAQLEKSRLLSDRFSAERPKGSFSTLEIQRTEQGDSAMYLCASSLGDSRETQYFGPGTRLLVL.

The chain couples TRBV29-1 to TRBJ2-1, with TRBD2 matching 10 bases. The CDR3 is 14 residues long. The J segment lost 7 bases and the V segment lost 4 bases, leaving 7 bases of the junction unmatched. The germline V gene has CDR1 SQVTM and CDR2 ANQGSEA. The DNA of the CDR3 is TGCAGCGTTGGGAGCGGGGGGGCCTGGAATGAGCAGTTCTTC. Its protein product is CSVGSGGAWNEQFF.

V is TRBV7-9 and J is TRBJ2-1; 8 nucleotides agree with TRBD2. The CDR3 covers 18 residues. Germline CDR1 SEHNR, CDR2 FQNEAQ (reference sequence). V shed 3 bases, J shed 8 bases, and the junction held 18 bases outside the gene matches. CDR3 bases: TGTGCCAGCAGCTTTGTTGGTAGCGGGATGGAAAGCGGCCATGAGCAGTTCTTC. Translation: CASSFVGSGMESGHEQFF.

This clonotype was detected only a few times. This chain joins TRBV12-3 or TRBV12-4 and TRBJ2-3; 10 bases agree with TRBD2. The junction had 9 bases not matched to a gene; V was cut back by 7 bases and J by 8 bases. This CDR3 comprises 14 residues. CDR3 region: CASILAGAGGTQYF. CDR3 sequence (DNA): TGTGCCAGCATCCTAGCGGGAGCGGGGGGTACGCAGTATTTT.

This chain uses TRBV6-5 with TRBJ2-7; no clear D. V was shortened by 0 bases and J by 6 bases, with 15 bases between the two germline ends. The CDR3 consists of 15 residues. From germline, CDR1 is MNHEY and CDR2 SVGAGI. The chain's CDR3 is CASSYSSAGVGEQYF. CDR3 nucleotides: TGTGCCAGCAGTTACTCGAGCGCTGGGGTCGGCGAGCAGTACTTC.

The genes are TRBV29-1 and TRBJ2-1; D call uncertain. V lost 7 bases, J lost 6 bases, and 19 bases lay in between. CDR3 size: 14 residues. CDR1 is SQVTM, CDR2 ANQGSEA, per germline. CDR3 residues: CSGKLSTPSNEQFF. For the CDR3, the DNA is TGCAGCGGGAAGCTATCGACACCGTCCAATGAGCAGTTCTTC.

This clonotype has only a few counts. The rearrangement links TRBV20-1 to TRBJ2-7; D may be TRBD2 (5 bases). The CDR3 runs 11 residues. Trimming stripped 5 bases from V and 2 bases from J, with 7 bases between. Germline loops: CDR1 DFQATT, CDR2 SNEGSKA (reference sequence). CDR3 nucleotides: TGCAGTGCTGACGGGACCTACGAGCAGTACTTC. Translated: CSADGTYEQYF.

The CDR3 region has the DNA TGCAGCGTTGCGAGGGACACTGAAGCTTTCTTT. Amino acid sequence: CSVARDTEAFF. The V call is TRBV29-1, the J call TRBJ1-1; D ambiguous. Deletions cut 4 bases from V and 3 bases from J, with 6 bases between. This CDR3 comprises 11 residues. Germline-derived CDR1 and CDR2 are SQVTM and ANQGSEA.

The rearrangement joins TRBV18 to TRBJ2-1, with a weak D call TRBD2 (6 bases). The CDR3 is 13 residues long. Germline CDR1 KGHSH, CDR2 LQKENI. V lost 4 bases, J lost 6 bases, and 10 bases lay in between. The CDR3 region is CASSRPGSNEQFF. The CDR3 coding sequence is TGTGCCAGCTCACGACCCGGGAGCAATGAGCAGTTCTTC.

The V and J genes are TRBV7-9 and TRBJ2-7; perhaps TRBD2 as D (6 bases). CDR1 is SEHNR, CDR2 FQNEAQ, per germline (reference sequence). The CDR3 runs 14 residues. Trimming removed 5 bases from V and 3 bases from J, with 14 bases in between. The CDR3 nucleotides read TGTGCCAGCAGCCACCCGGGACTCCTCTACGAGCAGTACTTC. Its translation is CASSHPGLLYEQYF.

The chain links TRBV4-1 to TRBJ2-7; 9 nucleotides match TRBD1. The CDR3 is 16 amino acids. Germline V gene data show CDR1 as MGHRA and CDR2 as YSYEKL. J was trimmed by 3 bases and V by 3 bases; bases with no gene match: 9. The CDR3 sequence: CASSQGPGQGVYEQYF. For the CDR3, the DNA is TGCGCCAGCAGCCAGGGCCCGGGACAGGGAGTCTACGAGCAGTACTTC.

In its sample, this clonotype was seen a few times. The chain uses TRBV3-1 and TRBJ1-6, with D hard to call. V was clipped by 2 bases and J by 7 bases, with 12 bases between them. CDR3 length: 15 amino acids. In germline, CDR1 is LGHDT, CDR2 YNNKEL (reference sequence). CDR3 nucleotide sequence: TGTGCCAGCAGCCAATACCGCGGTGAGAATTCACCCCTCCACTTT. Protein: CASSQYRGENSPLHF.

This clonotype has more than one count but fewer than ten. The rearrangement joins TRBV5-6 to TRBJ2-3; TRBD1 matches at 8 bases. The CDR3 is made up of 16 amino acids. V was pared by 5 bases and J by 4 bases, with 12 bases of the junction left unmatched. Germline V gene lookup returns CDR1 SGHDT and CDR2 YYEEEE. CDR3 nucleotides: TGTGCCAGCAGTCTGGGAGGACAGGGAAAAGCAGATACGCAGTATTTT. This translates into CASSLGGQGKADTQYF.